This T cell receptor beta chain was captured by sequencing in a study of CD8 T cells in ankylosing spondylitis. Study findings and constraints: Earlier work had already found some motif variants in reactive arthritis synovial fluid and blood.

Using quantitative 5'-RACE with molecular barcodes, the authors made TCR beta libraries. Each CDR3 protein is one row after TCRdb ran MiXCR on the 5' RACE reads. The table includes tens of thousands of distinct CDR3 sequences, approximately 17% detected once. In this sample, this clonotype turned up a few times. The antigen remains unidentified. The CDR3 extends over 15 amino acids. V shed 8 bases and J shed 1 base, with 14 bases lying between them. The sample comprised blood. This sequence was found in a male donor with ankylosing spondylitis or in good health (not recorded which). The chain carries TRBV12-3 or TRBV12-4 and TRBJ2-2; TRBD2 is a possible D gene (6 bases). The CDR3 protein is CASARGRENTGELFF. In DNA, the CDR3 is TGTGCCAGCGCCCGCGGGCGGGAGAACACCGGGGAGCTGTTTTTT.